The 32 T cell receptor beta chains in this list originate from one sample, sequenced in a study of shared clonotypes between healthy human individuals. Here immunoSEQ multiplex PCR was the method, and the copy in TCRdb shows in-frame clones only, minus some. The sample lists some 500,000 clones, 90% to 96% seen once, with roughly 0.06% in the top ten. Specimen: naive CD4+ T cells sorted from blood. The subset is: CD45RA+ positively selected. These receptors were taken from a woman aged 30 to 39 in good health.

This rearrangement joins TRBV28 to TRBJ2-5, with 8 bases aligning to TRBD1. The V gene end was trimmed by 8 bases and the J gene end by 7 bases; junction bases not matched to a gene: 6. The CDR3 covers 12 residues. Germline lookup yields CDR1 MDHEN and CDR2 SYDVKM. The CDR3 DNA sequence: TGTGCCAGCGGGTCGGACAGGGCGACCCAGTACTTC. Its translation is CASGSDRATQYF.

The DNA for the CDR3 is TGTGCCAGCAGCTTAGGAAGGACCGCGAACACCGGGGAGCTGTTTTTT. It encodes CASSLGRTANTGELFF. The rearrangement joins TRBV7-9 to TRBJ2-2; D uncertain. The ends were cut back, 1 base at V and 0 bases at J, with 9 bases in the middle. This CDR3 comprises 16 residues. Germline CDR1 SEHNR, CDR2 FQNEAQ (reference sequence). The whole variable domain, filled in from reference TRBV7-9 and TRBJ2-2, reads DTGVSQNPRHKITKRGQNVTFRCDPISEHNRLYWYRQTLGQGPEFLTYFQNEAQLEKSRLLSDRFSAERPKGSFSTLEIQRTEQGDSAMYLCASSLGRTANTGELFFGEGSRLTVL.

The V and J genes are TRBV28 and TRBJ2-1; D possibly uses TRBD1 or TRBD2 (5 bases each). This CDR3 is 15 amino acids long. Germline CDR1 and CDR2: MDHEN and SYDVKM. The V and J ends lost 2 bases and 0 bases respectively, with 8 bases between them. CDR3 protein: CASSLGTRSYNEQFF. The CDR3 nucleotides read TGTGCCAGCAGTTTAGGGACCCGCTCCTACAATGAGCAGTTCTTC.

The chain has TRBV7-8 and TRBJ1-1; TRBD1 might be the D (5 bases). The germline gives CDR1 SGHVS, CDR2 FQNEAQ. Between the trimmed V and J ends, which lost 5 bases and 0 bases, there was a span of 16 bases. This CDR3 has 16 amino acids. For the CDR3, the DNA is TGTGCCAGCAGCCCGAGCAGACAGATGATGAACACTGAAGCTTTCTTT. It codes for CASSPSRQMMNTEAFF.

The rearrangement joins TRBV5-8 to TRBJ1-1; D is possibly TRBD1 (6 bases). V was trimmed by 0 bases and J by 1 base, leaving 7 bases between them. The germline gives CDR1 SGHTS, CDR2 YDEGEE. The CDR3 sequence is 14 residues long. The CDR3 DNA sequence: TGTGCCAGCAGCTTGGAGGGACAGAACACTGAAGCTTTCTTT. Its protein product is CASSLEGQNTEAFF.

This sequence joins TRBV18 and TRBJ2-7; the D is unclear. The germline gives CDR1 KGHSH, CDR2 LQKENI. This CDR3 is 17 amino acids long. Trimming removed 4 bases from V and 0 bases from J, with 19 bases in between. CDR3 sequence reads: CASSRFPPSQSSYEQYF. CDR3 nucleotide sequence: TGTGCCAGCTCACGCTTCCCACCTTCACAGAGCTCCTACGAGCAGTACTTC. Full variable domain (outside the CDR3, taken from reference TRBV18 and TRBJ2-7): NAGVMQNPRHLVRRRGQEARLRCSPMKGHSHVYWYRQLPEEGLKFMVYLQKENIIDESGMPKERFSAEFPKEGPSILRIQQVVRGDSAAYFCASSRFPPSQSSYEQYFGPGTRLTVT.

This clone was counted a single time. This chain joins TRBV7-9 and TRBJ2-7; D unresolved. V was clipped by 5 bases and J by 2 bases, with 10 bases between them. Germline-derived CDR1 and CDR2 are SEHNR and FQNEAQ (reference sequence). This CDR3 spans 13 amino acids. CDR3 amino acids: CASSASGAYEQYF. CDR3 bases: TGTGCCAGCAGCGCGAGTGGGGCCTACGAGCAGTACTTC.

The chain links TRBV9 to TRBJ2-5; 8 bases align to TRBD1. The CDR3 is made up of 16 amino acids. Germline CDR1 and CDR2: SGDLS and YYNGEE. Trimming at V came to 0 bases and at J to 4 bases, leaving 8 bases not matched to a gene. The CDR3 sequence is CASSVEPRTGRETQYF. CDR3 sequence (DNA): TGTGCCAGCAGCGTAGAGCCCAGGACAGGGCGAGAGACCCAGTACTTC.

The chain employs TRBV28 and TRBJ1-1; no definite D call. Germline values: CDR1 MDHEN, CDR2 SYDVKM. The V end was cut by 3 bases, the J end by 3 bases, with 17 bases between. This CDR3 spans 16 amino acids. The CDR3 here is CASSFPPPYRDTEAFF. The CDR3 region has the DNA TGTGCCAGCAGTTTTCCCCCGCCATACAGAGACACTGAAGCTTTCTTT.

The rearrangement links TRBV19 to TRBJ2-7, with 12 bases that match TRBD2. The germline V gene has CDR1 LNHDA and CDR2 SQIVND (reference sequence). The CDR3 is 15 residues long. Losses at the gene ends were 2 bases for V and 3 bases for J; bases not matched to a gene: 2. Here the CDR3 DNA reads TGTGCCAGTAGTATACTAGCGGGAGGGATCTACGAGCAGTACTTC. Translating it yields CASSILAGGIYEQYF.

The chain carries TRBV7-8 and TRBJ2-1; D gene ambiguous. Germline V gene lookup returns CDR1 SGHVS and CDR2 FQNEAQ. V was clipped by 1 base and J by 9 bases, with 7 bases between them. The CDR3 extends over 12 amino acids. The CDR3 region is CASSLEFGEQFF. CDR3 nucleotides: TGTGCCAGCAGCTTAGAGTTCGGTGAGCAGTTCTTC.

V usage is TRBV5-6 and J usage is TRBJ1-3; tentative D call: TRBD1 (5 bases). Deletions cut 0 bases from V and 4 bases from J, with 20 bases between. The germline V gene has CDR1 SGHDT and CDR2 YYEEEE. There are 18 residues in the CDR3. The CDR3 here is CASSLGFRDPDLGNTIYF. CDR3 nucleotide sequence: TGTGCCAGCAGCTTGGGGTTCCGGGACCCGGACCTAGGAAACACCATATATTTT.

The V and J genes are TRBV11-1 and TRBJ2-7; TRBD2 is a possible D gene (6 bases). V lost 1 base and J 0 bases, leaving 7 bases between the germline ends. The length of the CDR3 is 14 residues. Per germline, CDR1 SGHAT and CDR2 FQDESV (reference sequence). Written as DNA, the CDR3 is TGTGCCAGCAGCTTAGGGGGGGACTCCTACGAGCAGTACTTC. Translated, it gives CASSLGGDSYEQYF. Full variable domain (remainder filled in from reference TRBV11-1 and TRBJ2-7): EAEVAQSPRYKITEKSQAVAFWCDPISGHATLYWYRQILGQGPELLVQFQDESVVDDSQLPKDRFSAERLKGVDSTLKIQPAELGDSAMYLCASSLGGDSYEQYFGPGTRLTVT.

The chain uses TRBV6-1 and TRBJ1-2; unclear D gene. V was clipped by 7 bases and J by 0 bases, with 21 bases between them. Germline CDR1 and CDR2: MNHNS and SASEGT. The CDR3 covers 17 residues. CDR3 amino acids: CASTETLTRTANYGYTF. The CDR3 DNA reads TGTGCCAGCACTGAGACATTAACCCGCACGGCTAACTATGGCTACACCTTC.

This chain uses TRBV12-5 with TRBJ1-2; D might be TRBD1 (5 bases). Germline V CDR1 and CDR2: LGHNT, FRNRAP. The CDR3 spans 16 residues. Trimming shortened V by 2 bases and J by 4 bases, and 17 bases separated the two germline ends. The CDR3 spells CASGLWGEHRFYGYTF. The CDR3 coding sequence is TGTGCTAGTGGTTTGTGGGGGGAACACAGGTTCTATGGCTACACCTTC.

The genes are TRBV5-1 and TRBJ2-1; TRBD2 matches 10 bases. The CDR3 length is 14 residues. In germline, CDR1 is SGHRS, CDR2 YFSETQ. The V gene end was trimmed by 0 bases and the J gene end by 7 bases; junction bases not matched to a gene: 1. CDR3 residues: CASSLGTSGNEQFF. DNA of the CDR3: TGCGCCAGCAGCTTGGGGACTAGCGGTAATGAGCAGTTCTTC. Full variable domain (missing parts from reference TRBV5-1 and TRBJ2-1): KAGVTQTPRYLIKTRGQQVTLSCSPISGHRSVSWYQQTPGQGLQFLFEYFSETQRNKGNFPGRFSGRQFSNSRSEMNVSTLELGDSALYLCASSLGTSGNEQFFGPGTRLTVL.

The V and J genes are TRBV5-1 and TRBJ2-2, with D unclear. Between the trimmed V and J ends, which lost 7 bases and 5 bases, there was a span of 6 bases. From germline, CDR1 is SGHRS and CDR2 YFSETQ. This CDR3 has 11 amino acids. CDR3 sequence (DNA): TGCGCCAGCGCCAAGACCGGGGAGCTGTTTTTT. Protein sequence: CASAKTGELFF.

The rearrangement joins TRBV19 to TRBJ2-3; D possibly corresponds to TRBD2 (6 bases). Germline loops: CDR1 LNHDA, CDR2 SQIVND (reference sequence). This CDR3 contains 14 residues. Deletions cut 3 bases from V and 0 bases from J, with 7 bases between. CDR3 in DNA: TGTGCCAGTAGTATGAGCGGGAGCACAGATACGCAGTATTTT. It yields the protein CASSMSGSTDTQYF.

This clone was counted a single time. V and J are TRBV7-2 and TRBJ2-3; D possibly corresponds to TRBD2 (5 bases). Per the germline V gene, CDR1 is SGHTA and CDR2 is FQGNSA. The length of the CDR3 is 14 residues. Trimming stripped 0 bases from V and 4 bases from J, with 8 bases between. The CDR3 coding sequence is TGTGCCAGCAGCTTAGCCCCACTAGCAGATACGCAGTATTTT. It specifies CASSLAPLADTQYF.

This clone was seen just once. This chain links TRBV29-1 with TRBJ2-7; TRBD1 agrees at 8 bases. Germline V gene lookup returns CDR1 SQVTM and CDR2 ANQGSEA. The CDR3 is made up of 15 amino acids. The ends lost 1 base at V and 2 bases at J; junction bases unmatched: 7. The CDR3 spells CSVEARQGWTYEQYF. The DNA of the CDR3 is TGCAGCGTTGAAGCCCGACAGGGGTGGACCTACGAGCAGTACTTC.

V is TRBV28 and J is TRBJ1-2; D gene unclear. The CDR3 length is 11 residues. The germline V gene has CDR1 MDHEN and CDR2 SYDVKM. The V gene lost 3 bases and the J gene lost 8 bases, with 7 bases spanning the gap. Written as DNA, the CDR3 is TGTGCCAGCAGTTTTTTCTTAGGCTACACCTTC. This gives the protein CASSFFLGYTF.

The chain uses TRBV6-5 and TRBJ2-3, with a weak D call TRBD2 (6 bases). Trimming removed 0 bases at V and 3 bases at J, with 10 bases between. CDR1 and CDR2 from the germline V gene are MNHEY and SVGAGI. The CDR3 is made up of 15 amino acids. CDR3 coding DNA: TGTGCCAGCAGTTACTCGGGTGGGAGGACAGATACGCAGTATTTT. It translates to CASSYSGGRTDTQYF.

The CDR3: CASSRGVGGLYEQYF. Written as DNA, the CDR3 is TGTGCCAGCAGCCGAGGAGTGGGGGGGCTCTACGAGCAGTACTTC. The chain employs TRBV7-7 and TRBJ2-7, with D possibly being TRBD2 (7 bases). CDR1 SSHAT and CDR2 FNYEAQ come from the germline V gene (reference sequence). Deletions cut 5 bases from V and 3 bases from J, with 17 bases between. The CDR3 extends over 15 amino acids.

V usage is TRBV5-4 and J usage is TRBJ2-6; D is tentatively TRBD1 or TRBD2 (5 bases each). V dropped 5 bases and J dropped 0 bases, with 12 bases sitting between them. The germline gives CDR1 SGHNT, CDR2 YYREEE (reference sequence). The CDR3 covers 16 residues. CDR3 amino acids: CASRRDLSSGANVLTF. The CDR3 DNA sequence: TGTGCCAGCAGAAGGGACCTAAGCTCTGGGGCCAACGTCCTGACTTTC.

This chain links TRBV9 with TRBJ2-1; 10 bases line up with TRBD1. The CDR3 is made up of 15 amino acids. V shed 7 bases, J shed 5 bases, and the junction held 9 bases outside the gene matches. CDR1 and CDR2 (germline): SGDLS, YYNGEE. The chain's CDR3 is CASARSGTGDNEQFF. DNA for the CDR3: TGTGCCAGCGCCCGCTCCGGGACAGGGGACAATGAGCAGTTCTTC.

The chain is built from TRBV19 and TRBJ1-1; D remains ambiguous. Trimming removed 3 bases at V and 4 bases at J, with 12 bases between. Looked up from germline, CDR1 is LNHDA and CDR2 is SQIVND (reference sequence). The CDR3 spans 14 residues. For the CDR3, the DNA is TGTGCCAGTAGTATTTCACGGGTCTCCACTGAAGCTTTCTTT. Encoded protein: CASSISRVSTEAFF.

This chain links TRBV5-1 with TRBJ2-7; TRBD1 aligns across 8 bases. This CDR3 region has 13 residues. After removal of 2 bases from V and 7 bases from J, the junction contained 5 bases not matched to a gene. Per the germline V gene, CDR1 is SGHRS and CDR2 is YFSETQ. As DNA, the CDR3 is TGCGCCAGCAGCTTTTGGACAGGGCGGGAGCAGTACTTC. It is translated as CASSFWTGREQYF.

The CDR3, as DNA: TGTGCCAGCGAACCAGCGAACAGGGGGTTCACCGGGGAGCTGTTTTTT. Its translation: CASEPANRGFTGELFF. V usage is TRBV28 and J usage is TRBJ2-2, with 8 bases that match TRBD1. The CDR3 extends over 16 amino acids. Germline assignment: CDR1 MDHEN and CDR2 SYDVKM. J lost 4 bases, V lost 8 bases, and 12 bases had no gene match. Filled out from reference TRBV28 and TRBJ2-2, the complete variable domain reads DVKVTQSSRYLVKRTGEKVFLECVQDMDHENMFWYRQDPGLGLRLIYFSYDVKMKEKGDIPEGYSVSREKKERFSLILESASTNQTSMYLCASEPANRGFTGELFFGEGSRLTVL.

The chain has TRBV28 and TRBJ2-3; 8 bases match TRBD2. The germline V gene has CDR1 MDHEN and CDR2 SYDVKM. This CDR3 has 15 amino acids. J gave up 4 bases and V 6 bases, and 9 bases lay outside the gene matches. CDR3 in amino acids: CASSPGGGYSDTQYF. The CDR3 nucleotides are TGTGCCAGCAGCCCGGGGGGGGGCTACTCAGATACGCAGTATTTT.

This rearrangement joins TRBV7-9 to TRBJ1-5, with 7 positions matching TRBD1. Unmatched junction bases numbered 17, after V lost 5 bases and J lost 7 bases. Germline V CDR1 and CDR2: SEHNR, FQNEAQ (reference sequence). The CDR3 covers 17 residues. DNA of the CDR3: TGTGCCAGCAGCCAGCGCTGGGAGGGGGCCTCATGGCAGCCCCAGCATTTT. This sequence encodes CASSQRWEGASWQPQHF.

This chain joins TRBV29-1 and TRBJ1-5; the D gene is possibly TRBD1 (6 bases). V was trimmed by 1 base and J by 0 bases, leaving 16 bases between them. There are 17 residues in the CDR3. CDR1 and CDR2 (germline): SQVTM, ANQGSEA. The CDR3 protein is CSVEVGGTLYSNQPQHF. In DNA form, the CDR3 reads TGCAGCGTTGAAGTAGGCGGGACACTTTATAGCAATCAGCCCCAGCATTTT.

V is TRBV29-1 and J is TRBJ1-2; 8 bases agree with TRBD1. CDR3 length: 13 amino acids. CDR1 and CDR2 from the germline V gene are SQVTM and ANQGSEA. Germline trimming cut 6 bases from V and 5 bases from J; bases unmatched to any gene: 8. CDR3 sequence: CSVGTGGEYGYTF. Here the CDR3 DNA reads TGCAGCGTGGGGACAGGCGGGGAGTATGGCTACACCTTC.